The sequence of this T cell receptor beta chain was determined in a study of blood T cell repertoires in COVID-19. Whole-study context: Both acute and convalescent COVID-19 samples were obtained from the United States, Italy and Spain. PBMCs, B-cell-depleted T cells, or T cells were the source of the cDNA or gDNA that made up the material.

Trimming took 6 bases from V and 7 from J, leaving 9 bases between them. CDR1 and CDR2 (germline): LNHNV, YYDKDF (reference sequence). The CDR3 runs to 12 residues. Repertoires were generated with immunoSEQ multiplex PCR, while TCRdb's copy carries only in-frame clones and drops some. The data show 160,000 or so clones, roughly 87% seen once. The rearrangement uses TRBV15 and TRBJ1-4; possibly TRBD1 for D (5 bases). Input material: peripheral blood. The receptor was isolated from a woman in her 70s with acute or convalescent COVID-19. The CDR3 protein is CATRGLSEKLFF. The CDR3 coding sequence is TGTGCCACCAGGGGGCTTAGTGAAAAACTGTTTTTT.